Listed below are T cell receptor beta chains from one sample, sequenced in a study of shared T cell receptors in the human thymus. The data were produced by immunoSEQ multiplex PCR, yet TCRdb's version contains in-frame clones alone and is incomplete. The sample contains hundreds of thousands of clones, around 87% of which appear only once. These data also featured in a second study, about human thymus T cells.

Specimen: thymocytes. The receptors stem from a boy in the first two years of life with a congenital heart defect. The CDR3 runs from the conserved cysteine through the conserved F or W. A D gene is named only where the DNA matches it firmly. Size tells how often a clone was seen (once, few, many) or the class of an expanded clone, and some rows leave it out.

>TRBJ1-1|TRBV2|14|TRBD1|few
CARGQGPTSTEAFF
TGTGCCAGAGGACAGGGCCCTACGAGCACTGAAGCTTTCTTT
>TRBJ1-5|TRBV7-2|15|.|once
CASSLRTHNNQPQHF
TGTGCCAGCAGCTTACGGACACATAACAATCAGCCCCAGCATTTT
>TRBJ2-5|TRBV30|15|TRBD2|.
CAWSVPTSSKGTQYF
TGTGCCTGGAGTGTACCGACTAGCAGTAAGGGGACCCAGTACTTC
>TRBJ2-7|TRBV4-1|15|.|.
CASSPRSTGPYEQYF
TGCGCCAGCAGCCCTCGAAGTACGGGTCCCTACGAGCAGTACTTC
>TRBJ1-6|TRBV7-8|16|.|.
CASSLTFEANNSPLHF
TGTGCCAGCAGCTTAACCTTTGAGGCTAATAATTCACCCCTCCACTTT
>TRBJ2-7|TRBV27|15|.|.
CASTHRRGSSYEQYF
TGTGCCAGCACCCACCGGCGAGGGAGCTCCTACGAGCAGTACTTC
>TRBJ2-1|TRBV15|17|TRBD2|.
CATSPLAGGRSYNEQFF
TGTGCCACCAGCCCCCTAGCGGGGGGCCGTAGCTACAATGAGCAGTTCTTC
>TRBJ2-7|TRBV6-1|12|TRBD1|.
CASSDYRDREYF
TGTGCCAGCAGTGATTACCGGGACAGAGAGTACTTC
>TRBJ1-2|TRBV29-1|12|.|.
CSAPQAGYGYTF
TGCAGCGCCCCCCAGGCCGGCTATGGCTACACCTTC
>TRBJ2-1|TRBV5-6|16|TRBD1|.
CASSLAPHRGANEQFF
TGTGCCAGCAGCTTGGCCCCCCACAGGGGAGCTAATGAGCAGTTCTTC
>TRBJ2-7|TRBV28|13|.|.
CASSLYSGYEQYF
TGTGCCAGCAGTTTATACTCGGGTTACGAGCAGTACTTC
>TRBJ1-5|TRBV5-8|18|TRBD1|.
CASSLESPGTGNNQPQHF
TGTGCCAGCAGCTTGGAAAGTCCCGGGACAGGGAACAATCAGCCCCAGCATTTT
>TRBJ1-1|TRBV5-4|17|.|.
CASSPPFRRELNTEAFF
TGTGCCAGCAGCCCCCCGTTCCGGCGGGAGTTGAACACTGAAGCTTTCTTT
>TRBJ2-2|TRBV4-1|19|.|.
CASSQDRPRGTLNTGELFF
TGCGCCAGCAGCCAAGATCGACCTCGAGGGACACTCAACACCGGGGAGCTGTTTTTT
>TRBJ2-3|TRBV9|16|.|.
CASSAKSGSEADTQYF
TGTGCCAGCAGCGCCAAGTCCGGGTCCGAGGCAGATACGCAGTATTTT
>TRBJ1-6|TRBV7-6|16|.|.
CASSLGRWMHNSPLHF
TGTGCCAGCAGCTTGGGCAGGTGGATGCATAATTCACCCCTCCACTTT
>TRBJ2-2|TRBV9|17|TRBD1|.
CASSPRDRRFQTGELFF
TGTGCCAGCAGCCCGAGGGACAGGCGATTTCAGACCGGGGAGCTGTTTTTT
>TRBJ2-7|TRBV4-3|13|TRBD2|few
CASSPGTSCEQYF
TGCGCCAGCAGCCCAGGGACTAGCTGCGAGCAGTACTTC
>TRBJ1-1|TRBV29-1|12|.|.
CSVDGSNTEAFF
TGCAGCGTTGACGGGTCGAACACTGAAGCTTTCTTT
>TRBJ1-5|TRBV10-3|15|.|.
CAISEHREGNQPQHF
TGTGCCATCAGTGAGCACAGGGAAGGCAATCAGCCCCAGCATTTT
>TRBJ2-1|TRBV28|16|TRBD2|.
CASVDPGTSDYNEQFF
TGTGCCAGCGTAGACCCCGGGACTAGCGATTACAATGAGCAGTTCTTC
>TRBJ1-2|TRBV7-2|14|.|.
CASSLVLGRPGYTF
TGTGCCAGCAGCTTAGTCTTAGGCAGGCCTGGCTACACCTTC
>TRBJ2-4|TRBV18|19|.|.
CASSPPETGEGLAKNIQYF
TGTGCCAGCTCACCCCCCGAGACAGGAGAGGGGTTGGCCAAAAACATTCAGTACTTC
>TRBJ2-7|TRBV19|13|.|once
CASRTTLSYEQYF
TGTGCCAGTAGAACGACTTTGAGCTACGAGCAGTACTTC
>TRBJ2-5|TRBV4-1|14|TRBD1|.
CASSPDRGPETQYF
TGCGCCAGCAGCCCAGACAGGGGACCAGAGACCCAGTACTTC
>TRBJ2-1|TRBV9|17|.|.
CASSVGERLSSYNEQFF
TGTGCCAGCAGCGTAGGGGAGCGCCTGAGCTCCTACAATGAGCAGTTCTTC
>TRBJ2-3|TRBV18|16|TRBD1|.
CASSPPRDRVSDTQYF
TGTGCCAGCTCACCACCGAGGGACAGGGTATCAGATACGCAGTATTTT
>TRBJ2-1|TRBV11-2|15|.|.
CASSLAFGSNNEQFF
TGTGCCAGCAGCTTAGCCTTCGGGAGTAACAATGAGCAGTTCTTC
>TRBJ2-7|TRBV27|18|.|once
CASGRGTSRGNPFYEQYF
TGTGCCAGCGGAAGGGGGACCTCGAGGGGGAACCCCTTCTACGAGCAGTACTTC
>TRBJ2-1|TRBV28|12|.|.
CAIRGTGHEQFF
TGTGCCATTAGGGGGACGGGCCATGAGCAGTTCTTC
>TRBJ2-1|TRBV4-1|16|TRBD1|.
CASSQEGTGPYNEQFF
TGCGCCAGCAGCCAAGAAGGGACAGGACCCTACAATGAGCAGTTCTTC
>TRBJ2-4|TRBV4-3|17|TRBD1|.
CASSQDRGTGAKNIQYF
TGCGCCAGCAGCCAAGATCGGGGGACAGGGGCCAAAAACATTCAGTACTTC
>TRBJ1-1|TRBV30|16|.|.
CAWSVQRETPSAKAFF
TGTGCCTGGAGTGTACAGCGGGAAACCCCCTCCGCGAAAGCTTTCTTT
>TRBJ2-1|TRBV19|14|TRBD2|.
CASIAGGNYNEQFF
TGTGCCAGTATAGCGGGAGGAAATTACAATGAGCAGTTCTTC
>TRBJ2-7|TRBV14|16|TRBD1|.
CASSSRPRDRGYEQYF
TGTGCCAGCAGCTCGAGACCCCGGGACAGGGGCTACGAGCAGTACTTC
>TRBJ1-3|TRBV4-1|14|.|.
CASSPGNSGNTIYF
TGCGCCAGCAGTCCAGGGAACTCTGGAAACACCATATATTTT
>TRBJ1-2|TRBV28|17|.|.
CASSLGLYREANYGYTF
TGTGCCAGCAGTTTAGGGCTCTACAGGGAAGCTAACTATGGCTACACCTTC
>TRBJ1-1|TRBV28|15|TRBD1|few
CASSLRTGLSSEAFF
TGTGCCAGCAGTTTGAGGACAGGGTTATCCTCTGAAGCTTTCTTT
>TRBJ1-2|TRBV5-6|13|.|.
CASSLSGVYGYTF
TGTGCCAGCAGCTTGTCAGGGGTCTACGGCTACACCTTC
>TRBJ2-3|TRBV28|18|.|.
CASRQRSRGRVSTDTQYF
TGTGCCAGCAGACAACGGAGCCGGGGAAGGGTTAGCACAGATACGCAGTATTTT
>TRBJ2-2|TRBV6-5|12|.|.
CASSRRVGELFF
TGTGCCAGCAGTCGCAGGGTCGGGGAGCTGTTTTTT
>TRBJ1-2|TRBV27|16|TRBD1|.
CASSLGGQGANYGYTF
TGTGCCAGCAGTTTGGGAGGACAGGGGGCTAACTATGGCTACACCTTC
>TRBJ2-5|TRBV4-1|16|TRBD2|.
CASSQSPGLREETQYF
TGCGCCAGCAGCCAATCACCGGGACTAAGGGAGGAGACCCAGTACTTC
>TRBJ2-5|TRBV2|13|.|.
CASSGLDSVTQYF
TGTGCCAGCAGTGGCCTAGATAGTGTGACCCAGTACTTC
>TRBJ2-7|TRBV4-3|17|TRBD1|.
CASSQATAGTGDDEQYF
TGCGCCAGCAGCCAAGCCACCGCCGGGACAGGGGACGACGAGCAGTACTTC
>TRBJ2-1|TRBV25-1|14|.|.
CASSKMEVNNEQFF
TGTGCCAGCAGTAAGATGGAGGTAAACAATGAGCAGTTCTTC
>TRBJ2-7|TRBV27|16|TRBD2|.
CASSFGNSGNPYEQYF
TGTGCCAGCAGTTTTGGGAATAGCGGGAACCCCTACGAGCAGTACTTC
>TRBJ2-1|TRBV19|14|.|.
CASSILAVHSEQFF
TGTGCCAGTAGTATACTAGCAGTCCATTCAGAGCAGTTCTTC
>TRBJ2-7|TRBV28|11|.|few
CASSFRYEQYF
TGTGCCAGCAGTTTCCGTTACGAGCAGTACTTC
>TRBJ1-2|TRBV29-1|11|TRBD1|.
CSFQGADGYTF
TGCAGCTTTCAGGGGGCCGATGGCTACACCTTC
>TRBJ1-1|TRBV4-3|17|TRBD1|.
CASSQDWSGGSGTEAFF
TGCGCCAGCAGCCAAGATTGGTCAGGGGGCTCGGGCACTGAAGCTTTCTTT
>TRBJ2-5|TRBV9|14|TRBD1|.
CASSARDREETQYF
TGTGCCAGCAGCGCCCGGGACAGGGAAGAGACCCAGTACTTC
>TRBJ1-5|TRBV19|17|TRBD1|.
CASSTGGARSGNQPQHF
TGTGCCAGTAGTACAGGGGGCGCGAGATCTGGCAATCAGCCCCAGCATTTT
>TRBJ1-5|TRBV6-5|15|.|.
CASSEMKESNQPQHF
TGTGCCAGCAGCGAAATGAAGGAGAGCAATCAGCCCCAGCATTTT
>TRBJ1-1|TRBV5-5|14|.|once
CASSLQGNEGEAFF
TGTGCCAGCAGCTTACAGGGTAACGAGGGTGAAGCTTTCTTT
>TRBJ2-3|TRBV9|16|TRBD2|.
CASSFRAGGPTDTQYF
TGTGCCAGCAGCTTCCGTGCGGGGGGCCCCACAGATACGCAGTATTTT
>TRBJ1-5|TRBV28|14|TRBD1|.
CASSRQGLRQPQHF
TGTGCCAGCAGTCGACAGGGGCTGAGGCAGCCCCAGCATTTT
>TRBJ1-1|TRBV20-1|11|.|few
CSAREGTEAFF
TGCAGTGCTAGGGAGGGCACTGAAGCTTTCTTT
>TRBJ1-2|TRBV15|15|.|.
CATSRLRQPLYGYTF
TGTGCCACCAGCAGACTCAGACAGCCTCTCTATGGCTACACCTTC
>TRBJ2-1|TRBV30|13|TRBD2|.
CAWGLAVWHEQFF
TGTGCCTGGGGACTAGCGGTTTGGCATGAGCAGTTCTTC